This T cell receptor (beta chain) was documented in a study of blood T cell repertoires in COVID-19. About the research overall: Whether acute or convalescent, the COVID-19 samples came from the United States, Italy and Spain. T cells, B-cell-depleted T cells, or PBMCs provided the cDNA or gDNA that served as material.

Authors' data handling: By means of reference gene primer amplification, nucleated cell counts were estimated. TCRdb's table, derived via immunoSEQ multiplex PCR, lists solely in-frame clones and lacks some. V and J calls and clone size are given by that table; D and trimming were obtained from the DNA. The sample has about 300,000 clones, about 90% seen once. This sequence originates from a man aged 18 to 35 who had recovered from COVID-19. The sample taken for sequencing was peripheral blood.

CDR3 sequence reads: CASSYDRVSFQPQHF. CDR3 in DNA: TGTGCCAGCAGTTACGACAGGGTTTCGTTTCAGCCCCAGCATTTT. This chain connects TRBV6-6 to TRBJ1-5, with 7 bases identical to TRBD1. The CDR3 is 15 amino acids. The germline V gene encodes CDR1 MNHNY and CDR2 SVGAGI (reference sequence). J gave up 6 bases and V 2 bases, and 7 bases lay outside the gene matches.